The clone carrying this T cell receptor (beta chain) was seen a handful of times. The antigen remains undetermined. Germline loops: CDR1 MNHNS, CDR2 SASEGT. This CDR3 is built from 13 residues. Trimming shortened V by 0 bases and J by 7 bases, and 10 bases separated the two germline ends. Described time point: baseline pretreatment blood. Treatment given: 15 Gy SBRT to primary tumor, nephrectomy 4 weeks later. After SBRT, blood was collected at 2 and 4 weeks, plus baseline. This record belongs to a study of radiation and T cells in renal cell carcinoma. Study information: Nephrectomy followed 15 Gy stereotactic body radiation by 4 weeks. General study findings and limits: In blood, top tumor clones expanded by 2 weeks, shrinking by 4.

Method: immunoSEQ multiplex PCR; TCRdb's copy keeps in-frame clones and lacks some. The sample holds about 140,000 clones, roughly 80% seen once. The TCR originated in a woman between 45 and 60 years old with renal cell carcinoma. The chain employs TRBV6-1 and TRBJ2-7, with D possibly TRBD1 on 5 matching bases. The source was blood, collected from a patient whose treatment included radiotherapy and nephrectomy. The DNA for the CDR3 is TGTGCCAGCAGTGAAGCTTTGGGGCTTGAGCAGTACTTC. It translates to CASSEALGLEQYF.